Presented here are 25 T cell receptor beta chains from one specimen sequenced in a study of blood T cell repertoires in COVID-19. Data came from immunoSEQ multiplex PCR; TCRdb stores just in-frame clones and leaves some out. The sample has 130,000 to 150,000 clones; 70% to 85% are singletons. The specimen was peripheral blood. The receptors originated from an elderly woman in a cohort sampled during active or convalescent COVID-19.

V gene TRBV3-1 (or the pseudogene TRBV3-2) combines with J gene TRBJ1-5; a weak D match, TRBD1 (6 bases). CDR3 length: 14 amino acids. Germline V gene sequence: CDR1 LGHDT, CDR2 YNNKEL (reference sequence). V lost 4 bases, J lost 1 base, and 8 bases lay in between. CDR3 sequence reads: CASSLGQSNQPQHF. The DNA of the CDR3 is TGTGCCAGCAGCCTCGGACAGAGCAATCAGCCCCAGCATTTT.

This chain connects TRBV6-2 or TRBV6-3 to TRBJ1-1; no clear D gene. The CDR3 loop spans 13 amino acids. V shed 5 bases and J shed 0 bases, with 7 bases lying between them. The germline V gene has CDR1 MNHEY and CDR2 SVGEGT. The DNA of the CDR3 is TGTGCCAGCAGTCGAACAGTGAACACTGAAGCTTTCTTT. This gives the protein CASSRTVNTEAFF.

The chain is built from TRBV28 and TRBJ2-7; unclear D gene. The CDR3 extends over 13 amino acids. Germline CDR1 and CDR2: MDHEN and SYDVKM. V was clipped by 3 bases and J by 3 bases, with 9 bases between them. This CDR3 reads CASSFRNSYEQYV. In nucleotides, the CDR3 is TGTGCCAGCAGTTTTAGGAACAGCTACGAGCAGTACGTC.

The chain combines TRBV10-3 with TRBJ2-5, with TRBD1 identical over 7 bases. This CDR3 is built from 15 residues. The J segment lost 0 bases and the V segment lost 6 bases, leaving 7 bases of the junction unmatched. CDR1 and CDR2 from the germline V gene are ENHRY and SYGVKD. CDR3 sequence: CAIRTDRVDQETQYF. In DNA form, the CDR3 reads TGTGCCATCAGAACCGACAGGGTCGACCAAGAGACCCAGTACTTC.

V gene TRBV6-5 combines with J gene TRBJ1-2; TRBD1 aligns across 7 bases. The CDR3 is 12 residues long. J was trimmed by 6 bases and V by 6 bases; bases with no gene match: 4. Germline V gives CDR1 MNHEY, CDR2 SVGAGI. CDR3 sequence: CASRDRFHGYTF. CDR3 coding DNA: TGTGCCAGCAGGGACAGGTTTCATGGCTACACCTTC.

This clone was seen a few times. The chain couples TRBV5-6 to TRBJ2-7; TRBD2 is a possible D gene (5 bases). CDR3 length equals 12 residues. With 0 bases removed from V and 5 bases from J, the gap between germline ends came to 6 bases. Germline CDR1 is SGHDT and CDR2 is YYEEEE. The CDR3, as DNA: TGTGCCAGCAGCTTGGTCGGGGACGAGCAGTACTTC. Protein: CASSLVGDEQYF.

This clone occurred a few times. CDR3 region: CASSVGGRGLTGELFF. For the CDR3, the DNA is TGCGCCAGCAGCGTCGGGGGCAGGGGGCTCACCGGGGAGCTGTTTTTT. The J gene is TRBJ2-2, the V gene TRBV5-1, with TRBD1 matching 8 bases. The CDR3 totals 16 residues. Germline CDR1 SGHRS, CDR2 YFSETQ. Trimming at V came to 4 bases and at J to 4 bases, leaving 9 bases not matched to a gene.

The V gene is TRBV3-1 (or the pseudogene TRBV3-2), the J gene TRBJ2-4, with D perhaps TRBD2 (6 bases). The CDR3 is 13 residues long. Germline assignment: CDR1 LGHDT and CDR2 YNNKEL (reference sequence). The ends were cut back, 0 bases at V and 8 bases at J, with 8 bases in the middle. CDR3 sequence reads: CASSQDQRDIQYF. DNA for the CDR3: TGTGCCAGCAGCCAAGATCAGCGGGACATTCAGTACTTC.

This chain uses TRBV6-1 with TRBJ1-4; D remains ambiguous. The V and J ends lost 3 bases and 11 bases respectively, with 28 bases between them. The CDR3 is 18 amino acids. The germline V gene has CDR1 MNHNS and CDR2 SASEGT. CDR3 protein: CASSDRIRPGGRSIKLFF. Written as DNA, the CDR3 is TGTGCCAGCAGTGATCGTATTCGGCCCGGCGGGCGGTCGATTAAACTGTTTTTT.

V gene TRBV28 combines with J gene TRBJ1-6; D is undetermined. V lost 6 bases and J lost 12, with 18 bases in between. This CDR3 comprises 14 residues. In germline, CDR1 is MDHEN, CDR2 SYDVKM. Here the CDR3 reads CASSYRGEVGPLHF. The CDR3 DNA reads TGTGCCAGCAGCTATCGAGGAGAGGTGGGACCCCTCCACTTT.

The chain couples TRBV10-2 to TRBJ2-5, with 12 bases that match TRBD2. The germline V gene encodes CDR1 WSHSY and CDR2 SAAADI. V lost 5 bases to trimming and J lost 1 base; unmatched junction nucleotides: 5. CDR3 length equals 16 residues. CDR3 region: CASSPRLAGAQETQYF. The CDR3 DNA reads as TGCGCCAGCAGTCCCAGACTAGCGGGGGCCCAAGAGACCCAGTACTTC.

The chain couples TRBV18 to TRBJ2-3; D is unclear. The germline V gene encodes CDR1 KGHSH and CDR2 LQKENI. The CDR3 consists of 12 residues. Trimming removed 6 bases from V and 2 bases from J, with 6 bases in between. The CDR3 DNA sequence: TGTGCCAGCTCCACTTACACAGATACGCAGTATTTT. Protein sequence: CASSTYTDTQYF.

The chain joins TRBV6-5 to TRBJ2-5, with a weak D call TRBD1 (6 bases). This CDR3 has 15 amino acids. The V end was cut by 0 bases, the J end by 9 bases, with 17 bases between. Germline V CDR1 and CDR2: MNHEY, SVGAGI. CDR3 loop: CASSYSGAGVVSQYF. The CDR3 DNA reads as TGTGCCAGCAGTTACTCCGGGGCAGGGGTGGTGTCCCAGTACTTC.

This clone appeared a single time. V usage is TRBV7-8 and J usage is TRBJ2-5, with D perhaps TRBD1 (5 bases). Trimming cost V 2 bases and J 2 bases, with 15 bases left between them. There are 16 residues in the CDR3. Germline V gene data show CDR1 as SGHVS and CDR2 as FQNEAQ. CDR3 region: CASSLPPRAWQETQYF. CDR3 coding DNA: TGTGCCAGCAGCTTACCCCCCAGGGCCTGGCAAGAGACCCAGTACTTC.

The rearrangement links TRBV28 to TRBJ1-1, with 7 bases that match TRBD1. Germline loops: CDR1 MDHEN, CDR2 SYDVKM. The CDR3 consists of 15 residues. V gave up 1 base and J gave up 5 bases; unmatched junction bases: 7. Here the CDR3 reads CASSLLEGANTEAFF. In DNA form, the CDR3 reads TGTGCCAGCAGTTTATTGGAGGGGGCAAATACTGAAGCTTTCTTT.

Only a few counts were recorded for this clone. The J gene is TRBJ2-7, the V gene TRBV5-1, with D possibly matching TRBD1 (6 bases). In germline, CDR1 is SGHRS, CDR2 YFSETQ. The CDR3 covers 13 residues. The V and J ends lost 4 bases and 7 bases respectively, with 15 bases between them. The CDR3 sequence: CASSPRQATEQYF. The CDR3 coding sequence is TGCGCCAGCAGCCCCCGACAGGCAACTGAGCAGTACTTC.

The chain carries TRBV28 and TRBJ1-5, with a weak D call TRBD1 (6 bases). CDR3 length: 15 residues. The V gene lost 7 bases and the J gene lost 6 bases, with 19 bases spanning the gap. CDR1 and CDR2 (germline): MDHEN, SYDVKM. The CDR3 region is CASNWGQVGVQPQHF. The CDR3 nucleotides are TGTGCCAGCAATTGGGGGCAGGTTGGGGTTCAGCCCCAGCATTTT.

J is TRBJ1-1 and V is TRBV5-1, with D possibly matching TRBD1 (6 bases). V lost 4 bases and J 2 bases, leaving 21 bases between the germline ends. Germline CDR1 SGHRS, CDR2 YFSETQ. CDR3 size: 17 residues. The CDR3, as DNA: TGCGCCAGCAGCCCCTCCCCTCTTGACAGGCTTAACACTGAAGCTTTCTTT. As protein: CASSPSPLDRLNTEAFF.

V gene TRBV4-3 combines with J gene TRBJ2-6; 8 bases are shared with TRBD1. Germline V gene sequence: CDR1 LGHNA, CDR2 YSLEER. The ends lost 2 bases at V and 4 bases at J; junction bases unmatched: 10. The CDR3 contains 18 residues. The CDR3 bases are TGCGCCAGCAGCCAAATTTCAGGACAGGGTGCCGGGGCCAACGTCCTGACTTTC. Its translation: CASSQISGQGAGANVLTF.

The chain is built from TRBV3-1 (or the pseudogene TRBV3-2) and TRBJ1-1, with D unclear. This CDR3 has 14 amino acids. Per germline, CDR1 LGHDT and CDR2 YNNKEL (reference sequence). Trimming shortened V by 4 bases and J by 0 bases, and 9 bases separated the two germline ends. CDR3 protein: CASSPLRMNTEAFF. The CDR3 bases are TGTGCCAGCAGCCCTCTAAGAATGAACACTGAAGCTTTCTTT.

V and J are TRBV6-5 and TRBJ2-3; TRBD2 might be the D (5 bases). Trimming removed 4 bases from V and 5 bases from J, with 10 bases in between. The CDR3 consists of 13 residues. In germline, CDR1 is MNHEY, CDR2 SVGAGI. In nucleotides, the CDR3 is TGTGCCAGCAGTTCGCGGGTTTTAGATACGCAGTATTTT. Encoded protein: CASSSRVLDTQYF.

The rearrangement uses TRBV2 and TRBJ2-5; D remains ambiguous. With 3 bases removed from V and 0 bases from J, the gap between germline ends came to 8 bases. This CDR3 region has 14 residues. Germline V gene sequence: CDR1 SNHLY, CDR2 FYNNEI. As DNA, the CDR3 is TGTGCCAGCAGTGACATCCAGTACCAAGAGACCCAGTACTTC. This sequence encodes CASSDIQYQETQYF.

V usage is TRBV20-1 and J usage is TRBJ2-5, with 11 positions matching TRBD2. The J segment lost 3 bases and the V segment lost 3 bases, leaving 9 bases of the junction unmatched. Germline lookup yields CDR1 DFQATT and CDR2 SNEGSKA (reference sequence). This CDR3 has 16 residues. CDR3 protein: CSASPLLAGDEETQYF. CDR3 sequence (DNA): TGCAGTGCTAGTCCATTACTAGCGGGGGATGAAGAGACCCAGTACTTC.

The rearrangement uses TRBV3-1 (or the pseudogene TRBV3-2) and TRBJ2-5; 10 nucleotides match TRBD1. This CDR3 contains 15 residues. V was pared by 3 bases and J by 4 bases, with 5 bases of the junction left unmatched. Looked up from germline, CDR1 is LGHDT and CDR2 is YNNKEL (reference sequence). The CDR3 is CASSQTTGGAETQYF. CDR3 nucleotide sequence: TGTGCCAGCAGCCAGACGACAGGGGGCGCAGAGACCCAGTACTTC.

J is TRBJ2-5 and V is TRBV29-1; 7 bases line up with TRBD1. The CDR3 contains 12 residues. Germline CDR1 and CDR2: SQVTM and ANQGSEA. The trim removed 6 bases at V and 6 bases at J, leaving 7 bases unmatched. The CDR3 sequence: CSVIRGLQTQYF. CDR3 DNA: TGCAGCGTAATCAGGGGGTTGCAGACCCAGTACTTC. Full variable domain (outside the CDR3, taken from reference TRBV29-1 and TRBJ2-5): SAVISQKPSRDICQRGTSLTIQCQVDSQVTMMFWYRQQPGQSLTLIATANQGSEATYESGFVIDKFPISRPNLTFSTLTVSNMSPEDSSIYLCSVIRGLQTQYFGPGTRLLVL.